One and the same sample provided the 18 T cell receptor beta chains below, sequenced in a study of T cell changes during pregnancy in multiple sclerosis. Using immunoSEQ multiplex PCR, the repertoire was profiled, and TCRdb retains in-frame clones only, with some absent. Here the sample spans about 59,000 clones, over 80% being singletons. The specimen was peripheral blood, collected in the second trimester of pregnancy. These receptors were collected from a female donor in good health, enrolled as a control in a pregnancy study.

The V call is TRBV6-1, the J call TRBJ1-5; 7 bases match TRBD1. With V trimmed by 10 bases and J by 4 bases, 13 bases remained unmatched. There are 15 residues in the CDR3. In germline, CDR1 is MNHNS, CDR2 SASEGT. CDR3 in DNA: TGTGCCACCCAGGACAGGACGAACCAAAATCAGCCCCAGCATTTT. Its protein product is CATQDRTNQNQPQHF.

The rearrangement joins TRBV28 to TRBJ2-7; a possible D gene is TRBD2 (6 bases). V lost 6 bases to trimming and J lost 7 bases, with 25 bases between them. Germline values: CDR1 MDHEN, CDR2 SYDVKM. This CDR3 contains 16 residues. The CDR3 reads CASSGIARDFTGEQYF. The CDR3 DNA follows: TGTGCCAGCAGCGGAATAGCCCGGGACTTCACGGGGGAGCAGTACTTC.

The chain links TRBV4-1 to TRBJ1-3; TRBD1 matches 9 bases. CDR1 MGHRA and CDR2 YSYEKL come from the germline V gene. The CDR3 has 16 amino acids. Trimming took 4 bases from V and 0 from J; bases not matched to a gene: 4. In DNA form, the CDR3 reads TGCGCCAGCAGCCTCCGGGACAGGGACTCTGGAAACACCATATATTTT. Translated: CASSLRDRDSGNTIYF.

The V and J genes are TRBV5-1 and TRBJ1-3; D is possibly TRBD1 (5 bases). V was cut by 5 bases and J by 0 bases, with 15 bases left in between. The CDR3 has 16 amino acids. The germline V gene has CDR1 SGHRS and CDR2 YFSETQ. CDR3 region: CASRLTGDSSGNTIYF. The CDR3 nucleotides are TGCGCCAGCAGGCTCACAGGTGACTCCTCTGGAAACACCATATATTTT.

The rearrangement joins TRBV6-5 to TRBJ2-5; 7 nucleotides align to TRBD1. V lost 5 bases to trimming and J lost 4 bases; unmatched junction nucleotides: 10. Germline V gene sequence: CDR1 MNHEY, CDR2 SVGAGI. CDR3 size: 15 residues. This chain's CDR3 is CASSTRGSGRETQYF. The CDR3 nucleotides are TGTGCCAGCAGTACCAGGGGGTCAGGGCGAGAGACCCAGTACTTC.

This clone came up once. The chain recombines TRBV4-2 with TRBJ2-5; tentative D call: TRBD1 (6 bases). CDR3 length: 16 residues. Trimming stripped 2 bases from V and 5 bases from J, with 18 bases between. Germline V gives CDR1 LGHNA, CDR2 YNFKEQ. CDR3 sequence reads: CASSQKTVKRGETQYF. The CDR3 DNA is TGTGCCAGCAGCCAAAAAACTGTTAAGAGGGGGGAGACCCAGTACTTC.

The chain links TRBV9 to TRBJ2-1; D gene ambiguous. Germline lookup yields CDR1 SGDLS and CDR2 YYNGEE. Trimming removed 0 bases from V and 9 bases from J, with 13 bases in between. CDR3 length: 14 residues. The CDR3 coding sequence is TGTGCCAGCAGCGTAGAAGTCATAAACAGTGAGCAGTTCTTC. It encodes CASSVEVINSEQFF. The full variable domain, in which reference TRBV9 and TRBJ2-1 provide the parts outside the CDR3, is DSGVTQTPKHLITATGQRVTLRCSPRSGDLSVYWYQQSLDQGLQFLIQYYNGEERAKGNILERFSAQQFPDLHSELNLSSLELGDSALYFCASSVEVINSEQFFGPGTRLTVL.

The chain carries TRBV7-2 and TRBJ2-1; 9 bases map to TRBD2. The CDR3 loop spans 14 amino acids. After removal of 6 bases from V and 3 bases from J, the junction contained 3 bases not matched to a gene. CDR1 SGHTA and CDR2 FQGNSA come from the germline V gene. The CDR3 spells CASRLLAGYNEQFF. The DNA for the CDR3 is TGTGCCAGCAGATTACTAGCGGGCTACAATGAGCAGTTCTTC.

This chain uses TRBV29-1 with TRBJ1-2, with TRBD1 as a possible D gene (5 bases). Deletions cut 0 bases from V and 4 bases from J, with 12 bases between. Germline values: CDR1 SQVTM, CDR2 ANQGSEA. The CDR3 consists of 14 residues. CDR3 DNA sequence: TGCAGCGTTGAAGATCTTACCAGGGCCTATGGCTACACCTTC. It encodes CSVEDLTRAYGYTF.

This clone was found once. The DNA for the CDR3 is TGTGCCAGCAGCTTAAGCAGGGGGCTGGGCACTGAAGCTTTCTTT. It codes for CASSLSRGLGTEAFF. The chain is built from TRBV5-4 and TRBJ1-1; 8 nucleotides match TRBD1. V lost 2 bases and J lost 4; bases outside the gene matches: 7. This CDR3 has 15 residues. The V gene's germline CDR1 is SGHNT and CDR2 YYREEE (reference sequence).

The chain has TRBV4-1 and TRBJ2-1; D not resolved. V was trimmed by 3 bases and J by 0 bases, leaving 6 bases between them. Per germline, CDR1 MGHRA and CDR2 YSYEKL. The CDR3 contains 14 residues. The CDR3 DNA follows: TGCGCCAGCAGCCATCCGAGCTCCTACAATGAGCAGTTCTTC. The encoded protein is CASSHPSSYNEQFF.

The chain carries TRBV7-2 and TRBJ1-1; possible D gene TRBD1, 6 bases. V was trimmed by 3 bases and J by 5 bases, leaving 13 bases between them. The CDR3 is made up of 14 amino acids. The germline V gene has CDR1 SGHTA and CDR2 FQGNSA. In nucleotides, the CDR3 is TGTGCCAGCAGCTTGACAGGTCCAGGGACTGAAGCTTTCTTT. It codes for CASSLTGPGTEAFF.

Regarding this clone: One end of the junction fails to match germline, which may point to a read error. V and J are TRBV20-1 and TRBJ2-1; D gene ambiguous. CDR3 length: 10 amino acids. CDR1 and CDR2 from the germline V gene are DFQATT and SNEGSKA (reference sequence). CDR3 coding DNA: TGCAGTGCTAGTCACAAGGAGCAGTTCTTC. It specifies CSASHKEQFF.

The chain carries TRBV27 and TRBJ2-3, with D tentatively TRBD1 (6 bases). CDR3 length: 15 amino acids. CDR1 and CDR2 from the germline V gene are MNHEY and SMNVEV (reference sequence). Trimming shortened V by 5 bases and J by 3 bases, and 15 bases separated the two germline ends. The CDR3 nucleotides read TGTGCCAGCAGTCGCCGGACAGACAGAACAGATACGCAGTATTTT. Translated, it gives CASSRRTDRTDTQYF.

The V gene is TRBV7-8, the J gene TRBJ2-7; a weak D match, TRBD2 (5 bases). This CDR3 has 15 residues. Germline V gene data show CDR1 as SGHVS and CDR2 as FQNEAQ. Trimming took off 5 bases at V and 3 bases at J, with 17 bases between the two ends. The CDR3 DNA reads as TGTGCCAGCAGCGGAAGACTCACTAGTTTCTACGAGCAGTACTTC. Its protein is CASSGRLTSFYEQYF.

This chain joins TRBV29-1 and TRBJ1-3, with D possibly matching TRBD1 (5 bases). Germline values: CDR1 SQVTM, CDR2 ANQGSEA. The CDR3 contains 13 residues. Deletions cut 3 bases from V and 7 bases from J, with 13 bases between. The CDR3 sequence: CSVERRGGNTIYF. The CDR3 DNA follows: TGCAGCGTTGAGAGAAGGGGAGGGAACACCATATATTTT.

V is TRBV27 and J is TRBJ2-1, with 9 bases matching TRBD1. The CDR3 consists of 14 residues. V shed 5 bases and J 8 bases; nucleotides not matched to a gene: 7. Germline lookup yields CDR1 MNHEY and CDR2 SMNVEV (reference sequence). CDR3 sequence (DNA): TGTGCCAGCAGTCTCCCGGACAGGGGCCATGAGCAGTTCTTC. Translation: CASSLPDRGHEQFF.

On this clone: Other nucleotide sequences in the sample specify the same CDR3. The chain uses TRBV15 and TRBJ1-4; D possibly corresponds to TRBD1 (5 bases). The V end lost 6 bases, the J end lost 5 bases, and 10 bases lay between the germline ends. Germline CDR1 is LNHNV and CDR2 is YYDKDF (reference sequence). This CDR3 is 13 amino acids long. In nucleotides, the CDR3 is TGTGCCACCAGTGGGGGACTAAATGAAAAACTGTTTTTT. It codes for CATSGGLNEKLFF.